A selection of T cell receptor beta chains follows, all from one sample in a study of blood T cell repertoires in COVID-19. Produced via immunoSEQ multiplex PCR; TCRdb's table is partial and in-frame only. Of under 250,000 clones in the sample, 88% were seen once. Sequenced sample: peripheral blood. These receptors all come from a woman aged 25 to 45 with COVID-19, enrolled during active disease. The CDR3 runs from the conserved cysteine through the conserved F or W. D genes are given only for firm matches. Not every row has a clone size; where given, it reads once, few, many or a size class.

V	size	D	J	CDR3	DNA
TRBV18	.	.	TRBJ2-3	CASSRGVTDTQYF	TGTGCCAGCTCACGGGGGGTCACAGATACGCAGTATTTT
TRBV7-9	.	.	TRBJ1-5	CASSSQGNNQPQHF	TGTGCCAGCAGCTCACAGGGAAACAATCAGCCCCAGCATTTT
TRBV19	.	.	TRBJ1-2	CASSTGDRRGYTF	TGTGCCAGTAGTACCGGGGATAGGAGGGGCTACACCTTC
TRBV2	.	.	TRBJ1-2	CASSEVFQPQYTNYGYTF	TGTGCCAGCAGTGAAGTCTTCCAACCCCAGTACACTAACTATGGCTACACCTTC
TRBV19	once	TRBD1	TRBJ1-1	CASSGQGRSEAFF	TGTGCCAGTAGCGGACAGGGGCGATCTGAAGCTTTCTTT
TRBV25-1	.	.	TRBJ2-1	CASSEHLAPSSYNEQFF	TGTGCCAGCAGTGAACACCTAGCGCCAAGCTCCTACAATGAGCAGTTCTTC
TRBV6-2/TRBV6-3	.	.	TRBJ2-4	CASSYGDRKNIQYF	TGTGCCAGCAGTTACGGAGATAGAAAAAACATTCAGTACTTC
TRBV28	.	.	TRBJ2-5	CASSFTMNEQETQYF	TGTGCCAGCAGTTTTACTATGAACGAGCAAGAGACCCAGTACTTC
TRBV18	.	TRBD1	TRBJ2-7	CASSPTSGTGSEQYF	TGTGCCAGCTCACCCACCTCGGGGACAGGAAGCGAGCAGTACTTC
TRBV2	.	TRBD1	TRBJ1-5	CASKSASGTAKYQPQHF	TGTGCCAGCAAGTCAGCCTCGGGGACAGCCAAATATCAGCCCCAGCATTTT
TRBV18	once	TRBD1	TRBJ2-3	CASSLLTGQRDTQYF	TGTGCCAGCTCACTTTTGACAGGGCAGAGGGATACGCAGTATTTT
TRBV5-1	.	.	TRBJ2-2	CASSETVNTGELFF	TGCGCCAGCAGCGAAACGGTGAACACCGGGGAGCTGTTTTTT
TRBV19	.	.	TRBJ1-4	CATRGLRGGKLFF	TGTGCCACCCGGGGCCTGAGGGGAGGAAAACTGTTTTTT
TRBV12-5	.	.	TRBJ2-3	CASGLSHQDTQYF	TGTGCTAGTGGTTTGAGCCATCAAGATACGCAGTATTTT
TRBV10-2	.	.	TRBJ2-1	CASSESRGAYNEQFF	TGCGCCAGCAGTGAGTCACGGGGGGCTTACAATGAGCAGTTCTTC
TRBV7-7	.	.	TRBJ2-3	CASSLGEPTDTQYF	TGTGCTAGCAGCTTAGGAGAGCCGACAGATACGCAGTATTTT
TRBV5-4	.	TRBD2	TRBJ2-5	CASSPVGSGLAQETQYF	TGTGCCAGCAGCCCGGTGGGATCGGGACTAGCGCAAGAGACCCAGTACTTC
TRBV18	.	.	TRBJ2-3	CASSERSGNRDTQYF	TGTGCCAGCTCCGAGCGGAGCGGCAATAGGGATACGCAGTATTTT
TRBV18	.	TRBD2	TRBJ2-3	CASSPVELASTDTQYF	TGTGCCAGCTCACCAGTCGAACTAGCGAGCACAGATACGCAGTATTTT
TRBV3-1/TRBV3-2	.	TRBD1	TRBJ1-1	CASSPTGEMNTEAFF	TGTGCCAGCAGCCCCACAGGGGAAATGAACACTGAAGCTTTCTTT
TRBV28	.	.	TRBJ1-3	CASSFPTRSGGNIYF	TGTGCCAGCAGTTTCCCCACACGTTCCGGCGGGAACATATATTTT
TRBV4-3	.	.	TRBJ1-4	CASSQDGGRGGDEKLFF	TGCGCCAGCAGCCAAGATGGGGGGAGGGGAGGAGATGAAAAACTGTTTTTT
TRBV6-5	.	TRBD1	TRBJ2-7	CASEARTGTYEQYF	TGTGCCAGCGAGGCCCGGACAGGGACCTACGAGCAGTACTTC
TRBV5-8	.	.	TRBJ2-5	CASRPVGWDQETQYF	TGTGCCAGCAGGCCCGTCGGGTGGGACCAAGAGACCCAGTACTTC
TRBV9	.	.	TRBJ1-3	CASSVALGGASSGNTIYF	TGTGCCAGCAGCGTAGCTCTCGGAGGGGCGAGCTCTGGAAACACCATATATTTT
TRBV4-1	.	.	TRBJ2-3	CASSQDYGGPLVDTQYF	TGCGCCAGCAGCCAAGATTACGGGGGGCCGTTGGTTGATACGCAGTATTTT
TRBV5-5	.	.	TRBJ2-5	CASSLGTQVQETQYF	TGTGCCAGCAGCTTGGGAACACAGGTACAAGAGACCCAGTACTTC
TRBV5-6	.	TRBD1	TRBJ1-2	CASSLDPATGHYGYTF	TGTGCCAGCAGCTTGGACCCCGCGACAGGGCACTATGGCTACACCTTC
TRBV5-1	.	TRBD1	TRBJ2-5	CASSLGRTGAGQETQYF	TGCGCCAGCAGCTTGGGACGGACAGGGGCAGGGCAAGAGACCCAGTACTTC
TRBV7-6	few	.	TRBJ2-2	CASSHPRGLTGELFF	TGTGCCAGCAGCCACCCCCGGGGACTTACCGGGGAGCTGTTTTTT